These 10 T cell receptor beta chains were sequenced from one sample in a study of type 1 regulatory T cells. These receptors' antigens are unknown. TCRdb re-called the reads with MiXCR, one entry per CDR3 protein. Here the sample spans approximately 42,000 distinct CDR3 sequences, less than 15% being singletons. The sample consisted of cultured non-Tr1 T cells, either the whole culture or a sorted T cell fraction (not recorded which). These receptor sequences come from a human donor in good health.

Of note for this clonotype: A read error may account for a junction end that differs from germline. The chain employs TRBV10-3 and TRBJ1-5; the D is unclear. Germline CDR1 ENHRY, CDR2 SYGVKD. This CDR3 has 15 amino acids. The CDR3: CASSYSQITDQPQHF. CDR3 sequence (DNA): TGTGCCAGCAGTTACTCGCAGATAACTGATCAGCCCCAGCATTTT.

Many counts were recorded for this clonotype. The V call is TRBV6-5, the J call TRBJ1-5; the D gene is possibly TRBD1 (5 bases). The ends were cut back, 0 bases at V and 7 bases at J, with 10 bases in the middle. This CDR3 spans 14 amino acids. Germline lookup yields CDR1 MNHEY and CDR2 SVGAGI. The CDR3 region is CASSYSQGRQPQHF. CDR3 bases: TGTGCCAGCAGTTACTCCCAGGGAAGACAGCCCCAGCATTTT.

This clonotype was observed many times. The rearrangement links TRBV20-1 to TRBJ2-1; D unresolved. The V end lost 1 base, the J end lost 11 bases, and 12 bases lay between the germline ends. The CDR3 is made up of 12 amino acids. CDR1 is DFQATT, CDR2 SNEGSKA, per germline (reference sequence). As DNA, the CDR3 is TGCAGTGCTAGAGGAGTAAACCAAAAGCAGTTCTTC. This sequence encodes CSARGVNQKQFF.

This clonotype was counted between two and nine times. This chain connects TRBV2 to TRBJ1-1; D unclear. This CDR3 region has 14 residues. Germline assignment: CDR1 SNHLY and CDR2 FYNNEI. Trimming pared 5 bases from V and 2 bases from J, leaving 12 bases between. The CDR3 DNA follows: TGTGCCAGCAGTCGCCTAACACCTAACACTGAAGCTTTCTTT. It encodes CASSRLTPNTEAFF.

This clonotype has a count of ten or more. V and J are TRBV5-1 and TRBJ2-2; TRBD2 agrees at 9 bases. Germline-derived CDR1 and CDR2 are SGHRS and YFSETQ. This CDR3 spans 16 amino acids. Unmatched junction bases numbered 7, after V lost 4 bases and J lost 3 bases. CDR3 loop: CASSPGTSPDTGELFF. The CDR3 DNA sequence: TGCGCCAGCAGCCCCGGGACTAGCCCCGACACCGGGGAGCTGTTTTTT.

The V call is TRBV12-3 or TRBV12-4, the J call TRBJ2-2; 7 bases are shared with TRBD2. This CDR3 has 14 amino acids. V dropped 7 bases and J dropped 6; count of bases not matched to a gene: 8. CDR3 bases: TGTGCCAGCACCCTAGTAGCGGGCCCCGGGGAGCTGTTTTTT. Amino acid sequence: CASTLVAGPGELFF.

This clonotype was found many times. The CDR3 loop is CAISKTGTGSQPQHF. In DNA, the CDR3 is TGTGCCATCAGTAAGACCGGGACAGGGAGTCAGCCCCAGCATTTT. V and J are TRBV10-3 and TRBJ1-5; TRBD1 matches at 9 bases. CDR3 size: 15 residues. The J segment lost 6 bases and the V segment lost 5 bases, leaving 8 bases of the junction unmatched. Germline V lookup: CDR1 ENHRY, CDR2 SYGVKD.

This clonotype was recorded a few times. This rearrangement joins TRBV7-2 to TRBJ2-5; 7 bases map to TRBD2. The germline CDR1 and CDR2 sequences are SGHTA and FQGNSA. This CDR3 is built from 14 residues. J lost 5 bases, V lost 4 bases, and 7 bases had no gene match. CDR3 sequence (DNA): TGTGCCAGCAGCTCCCAAGCGGGAAGGGAGACCCAGTACTTC. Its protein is CASSSQAGRETQYF.

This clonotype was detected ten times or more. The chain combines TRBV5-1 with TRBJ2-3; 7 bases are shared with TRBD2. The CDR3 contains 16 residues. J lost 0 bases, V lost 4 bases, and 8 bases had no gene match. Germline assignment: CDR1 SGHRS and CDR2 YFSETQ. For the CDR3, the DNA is TGCGCCAGCAGCGACGGGGGGAGCCGAAGCACAGATACGCAGTATTTT. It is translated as CASSDGGSRSTDTQYF.

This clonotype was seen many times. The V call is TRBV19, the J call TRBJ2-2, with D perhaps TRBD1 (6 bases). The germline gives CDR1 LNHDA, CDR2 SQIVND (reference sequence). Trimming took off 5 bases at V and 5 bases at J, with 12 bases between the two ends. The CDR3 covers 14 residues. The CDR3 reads CASSPGGGTGELFF. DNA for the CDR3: TGTGCCAGTAGTCCTGGGGGCGGAACCGGGGAGCTGTTTTTT.